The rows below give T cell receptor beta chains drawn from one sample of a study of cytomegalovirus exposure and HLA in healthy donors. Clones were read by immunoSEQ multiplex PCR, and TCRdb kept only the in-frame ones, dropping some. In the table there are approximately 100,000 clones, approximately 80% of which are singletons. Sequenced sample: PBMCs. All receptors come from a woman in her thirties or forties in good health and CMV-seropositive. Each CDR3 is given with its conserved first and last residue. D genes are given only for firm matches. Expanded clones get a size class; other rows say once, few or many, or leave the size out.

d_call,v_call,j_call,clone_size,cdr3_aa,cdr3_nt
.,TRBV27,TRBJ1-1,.,CASSLLRPWRAEAFF,TGTGCCAGCAGTTTATTGCGACCCTGGAGGGCTGAAGCTTTCTTT
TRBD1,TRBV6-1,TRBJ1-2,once,CASSVVAGTGLDYGYTF,TGTGCCAGCAGTGTGGTTGCCGGGACAGGGTTGGACTATGGCTACACCTTC
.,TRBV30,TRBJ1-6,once,CAWSVGEYNSPLHF,TGTGCCTGGAGTGTAGGGGAATATAATTCACCCCTCCACTTT
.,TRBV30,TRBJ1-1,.,CAWDRENTEAFF,TGTGCCTGGGACCGGGAGAACACTGAAGCTTTCTTT
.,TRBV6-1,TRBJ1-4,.,CASSWTRGEKLFF,TGTGCCAGCAGCTGGACCCGCGGGGAAAAACTGTTTTTT
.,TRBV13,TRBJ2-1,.,CASSLGRIRNEQFF,TGTGCCAGCAGCTTAGGGCGGATAAGGAATGAGCAGTTCTTC
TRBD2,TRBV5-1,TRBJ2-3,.,CASSPGSSGGADTQYF,TGCGCCAGCAGCCCGGGGTCTAGCGGGGGCGCAGATACGCAGTATTTT
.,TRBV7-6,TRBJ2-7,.,CASSLARGSSYEQYF,TGTGCCAGCAGCTTAGCACGGGGTTCATCCTACGAGCAGTACTTC
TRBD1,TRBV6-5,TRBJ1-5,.,CASSSEPDRANQPQHF,TGTGCCAGCAGTTCAGAGCCCGACAGGGCCAATCAGCCCCAGCATTTT
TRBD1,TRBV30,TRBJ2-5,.,CAWGTGAETQYF,TGTGCCTGGGGGACAGGAGCGGAGACCCAGTACTTC
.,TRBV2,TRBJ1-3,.,CASIQGAGNTIYF,TGTGCCAGCATCCAGGGTGCGGGAAACACCATATATTTT
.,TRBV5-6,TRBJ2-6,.,CASSSSGAGASGANVLTF,TGTGCCAGCAGCTCCTCTGGGGCAGGCGCTTCTGGGGCCAACGTCCTGACTTTC
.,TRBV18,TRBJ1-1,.,CASSASEDTEAFF,TGTGCCAGCTCTGCAAGTGAGGACACTGAAGCTTTCTTT
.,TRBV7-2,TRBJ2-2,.,CASSLTGTPNTGELFF,TGTGCCAGCAGCTTAACCGGGACACCGAACACCGGGGAGCTGTTTTTT
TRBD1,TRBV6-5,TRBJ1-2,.,CASSYRDRGRSGYTF,TGTGCCAGCAGTTACCGGGACAGGGGACGTAGTGGCTACACCTTC
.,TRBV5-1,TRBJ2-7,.,CASSFSPGHTEQYF,TGCGCCAGCAGCTTCTCTCCGGGACACACCGAGCAGTACTTC
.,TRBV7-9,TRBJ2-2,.,CASRDSRGELFF,TGTGCCAGCAGGGACTCCAGAGGGGAGCTGTTTTTT
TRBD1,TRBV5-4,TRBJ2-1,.,CASSLEQGVYNEQFF,TGTGCCAGCAGCTTGGAACAGGGGGTCTACAATGAGCAGTTCTTC
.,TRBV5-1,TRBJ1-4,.,CASSWSGPNEKLFF,TGCGCCAGCAGCTGGAGTGGCCCTAATGAAAAACTGTTTTTT
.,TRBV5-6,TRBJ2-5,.,CASSLEGVETQYF,TGTGCCAGCAGCTTGGAAGGGGTGGAGACCCAGTACTTC
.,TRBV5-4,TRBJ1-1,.,CASSLASGGGTEAFF,TGTGCCAGCAGCTTGGCCTCTGGCGGGGGGACTGAAGCTTTCTTT
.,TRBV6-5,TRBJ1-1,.,CASSYSRLQNTEAFF,TGTGCCAGCAGTTACTCGCGGCTACAGAACACTGAAGCTTTCTTT
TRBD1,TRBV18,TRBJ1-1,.,CASSPDRGDVAEAFF,TGTGCCAGCTCACCCGACAGGGGGGATGTAGCTGAAGCTTTCTTT
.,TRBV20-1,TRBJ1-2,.,CSASYPRGYTF,TGCAGTGCTTCTTACCCCCGGGGCTACACCTTC
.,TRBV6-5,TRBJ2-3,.,CASSYSRSDTQYF,TGTGCCAGCAGTTACTCGCGAAGCGATACGCAGTATTTT
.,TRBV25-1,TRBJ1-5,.,CASSGARGRGSQPQHF,TGTGCCAGCAGTGGTGCTCGTGGCCGTGGGAGTCAGCCCCAGCATTTT
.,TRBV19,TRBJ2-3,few,CASSFRGHTDTQYF,TGTGCCAGTAGTTTCAGGGGACACACAGATACGCAGTATTTT
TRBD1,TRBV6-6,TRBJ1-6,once,CASSYLQGQGNSPLHF,TGTGCCAGCAGCTACTTACAGGGACAGGGGAATTCACCCCTCCACTTT
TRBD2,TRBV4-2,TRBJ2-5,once,CASSQDASGGTQETQYF,TGTGCCAGCAGCCAAGATGCTAGCGGGGGGACCCAAGAGACCCAGTACTTC
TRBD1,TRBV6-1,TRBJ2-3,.,CASSEGTGDTDTQYF,TGTGCCAGCAGTGAAGGGACAGGGGACACAGATACGCAGTATTTT
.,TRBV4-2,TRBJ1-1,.,CASSQGVGQEGTEAFF,TGTGCCAGCAGCCAAGGGGTGGGGCAGGAGGGCACTGAAGCTTTCTTT
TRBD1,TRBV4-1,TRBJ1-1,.,CASSPSRDRSTEAFF,TGCGCCAGCAGCCCCTCCCGGGACAGGAGCACTGAAGCTTTCTTT
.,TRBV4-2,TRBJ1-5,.,CASSPDRYQPQHF,TGTGCCAGCAGCCCCGACAGGTATCAGCCCCAGCATTTT
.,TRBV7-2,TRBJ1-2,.,CASSYPRDTYGYTF,TGTGCCAGCAGCTACCCCCGGGACACCTATGGCTACACCTTC
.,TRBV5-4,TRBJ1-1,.,CASRLGAGDTEAFF,TGTGCCAGCAGACTGGGGGCAGGAGACACTGAAGCTTTCTTT
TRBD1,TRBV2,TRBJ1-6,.,CASSDRGLSNSPLHF,TGTGCCAGCAGTGACAGGGGGCTGAGCAATTCACCCCTCCACTTT
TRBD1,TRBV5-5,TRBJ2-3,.,CASSLQGFTDTQYF,TGTGCCAGCAGCCTACAGGGGTTCACAGATACGCAGTATTTT
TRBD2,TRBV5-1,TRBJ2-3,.,CASSLSLAGATDTQYF,TGCGCCAGCAGCTTGTCCCTAGCGGGGGCCACAGATACGCAGTATTTT
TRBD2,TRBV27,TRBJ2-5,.,CASSASGTKQYF,TGTGCCAGCAGTGCCTCCGGGACTAAGCAGTACTTC
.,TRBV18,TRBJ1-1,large,CASSPPMAREAFF,TGTGCCAGCTCACCACCGATGGCCCGCGAAGCTTTCTTT
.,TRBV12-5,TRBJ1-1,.,CASGLPPGEAFF,TGTGCTAGTGGTTTGCCCCCAGGGGAAGCTTTCTTT
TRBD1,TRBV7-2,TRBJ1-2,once,CASSLTRGQVDKSYGYTF,TGTGCCAGCAGCTTAACCAGGGGACAGGTGGATAAGAGCTATGGCTACACCTTC
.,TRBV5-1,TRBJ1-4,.,CASSGQGGGEKLFF,TGCGCCAGCAGCGGGCAGGGAGGAGGTGAAAAACTGTTTTTT
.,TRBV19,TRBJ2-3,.,CASSSYHRDTYTDTQYF,TGTGCCAGTAGTTCCTACCACCGGGACACCTACACAGATACGCAGTATTTT
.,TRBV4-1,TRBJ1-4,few,CASSHGRRDYNEKLFF,TGCGCCAGCAGCCATGGTCGCCGGGACTATAATGAAAAACTGTTTTTT
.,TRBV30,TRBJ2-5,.,CAWRAGNKETQYF,TGTGCCTGGAGGGCAGGCAATAAAGAGACCCAGTACTTC
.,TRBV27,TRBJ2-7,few,CASSQPPTWEQYF,TGTGCCAGCAGTCAACCTCCCACATGGGAGCAGTACTTC
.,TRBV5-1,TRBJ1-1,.,CASSFGDEAFF,TGCGCCAGCAGCTTTGGAGATGAAGCTTTCTTT
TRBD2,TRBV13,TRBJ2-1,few,CASSLVGLALNNEQFF,TGTGCCAGCAGCTTAGTTGGACTAGCGCTCAACAATGAGCAGTTCTTC
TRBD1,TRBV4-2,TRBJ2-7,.,CASSPRTGGNYEQYF,TGTGCCAGCAGCCCTCGGACAGGGGGCAACTACGAGCAGTACTTC
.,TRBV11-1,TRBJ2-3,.,CASSSPADGDTQYF,TGTGCCAGCAGCTCGCCAGCGGATGGGGATACGCAGTATTTT
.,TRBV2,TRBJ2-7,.,CASRLGSGPLGEQYF,TGTGCCAGCCGATTGGGAAGCGGGCCCCTGGGAGAGCAGTACTTC
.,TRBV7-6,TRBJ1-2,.,CASSPGRGRSDYGYTF,TGTGCCAGCAGCCCCGGGCGGGGGCGTTCGGACTATGGCTACACCTTC
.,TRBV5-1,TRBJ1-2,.,CARKSGDHNYGYTF,TGCGCCAGAAAGTCCGGGGATCATAACTATGGCTACACCTTC
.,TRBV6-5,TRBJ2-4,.,CASSNPGNIQYF,TGTGCCAGCTCGAACCCCGGGAACATTCAGTACTTC
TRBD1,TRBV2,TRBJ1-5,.,CASNPNRQGQQPQHF,TGTGCCAGCAACCCTAATAGACAGGGCCAACAGCCCCAGCATTTT
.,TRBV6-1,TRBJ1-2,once,CASTWGGYYGYTF,TGTGCCAGCACCTGGGGGGGTTACTATGGCTACACCTTC
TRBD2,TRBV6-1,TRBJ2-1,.,CASSFSGGEQFF,TGTGCCAGCAGTTTTAGCGGGGGTGAGCAGTTCTTC